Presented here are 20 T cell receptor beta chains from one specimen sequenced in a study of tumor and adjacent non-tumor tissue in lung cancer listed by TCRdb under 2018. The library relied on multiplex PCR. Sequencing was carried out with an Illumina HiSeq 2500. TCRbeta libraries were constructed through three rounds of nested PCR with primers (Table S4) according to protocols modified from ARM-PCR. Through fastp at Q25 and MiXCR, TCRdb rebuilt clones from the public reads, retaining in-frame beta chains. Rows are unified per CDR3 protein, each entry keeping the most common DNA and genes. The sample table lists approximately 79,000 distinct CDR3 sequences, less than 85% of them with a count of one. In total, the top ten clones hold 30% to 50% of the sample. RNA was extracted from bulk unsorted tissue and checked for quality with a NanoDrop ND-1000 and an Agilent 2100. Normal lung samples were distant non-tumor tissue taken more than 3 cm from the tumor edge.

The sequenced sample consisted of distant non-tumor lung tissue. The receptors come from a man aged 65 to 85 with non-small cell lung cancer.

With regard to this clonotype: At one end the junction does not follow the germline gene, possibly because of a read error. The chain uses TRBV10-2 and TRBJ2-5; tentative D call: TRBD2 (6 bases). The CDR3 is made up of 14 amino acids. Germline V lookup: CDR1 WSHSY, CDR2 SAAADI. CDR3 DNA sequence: TGCGCCAACAGGACGGGACTGATCCAAGAGACTCAGTACTTC. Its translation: CANRTGLIQETQYF.

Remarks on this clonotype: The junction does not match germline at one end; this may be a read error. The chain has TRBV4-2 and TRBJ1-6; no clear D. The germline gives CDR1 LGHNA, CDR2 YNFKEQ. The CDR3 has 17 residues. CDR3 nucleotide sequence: TGTGCCAGCAGCCAAACAGCCGGAGGGAACTCCGACTCACCCCTAAACTTT. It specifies CASSQTAGGNSDSPLNF.

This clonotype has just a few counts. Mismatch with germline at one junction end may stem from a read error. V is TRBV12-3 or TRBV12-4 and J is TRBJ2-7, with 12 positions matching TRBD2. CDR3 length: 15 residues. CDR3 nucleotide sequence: TGTGCCAGCGGCACGACTAGCGGGAGAACCTACGAGCAGTATTTC. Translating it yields CASGTTSGRTYEQYF.

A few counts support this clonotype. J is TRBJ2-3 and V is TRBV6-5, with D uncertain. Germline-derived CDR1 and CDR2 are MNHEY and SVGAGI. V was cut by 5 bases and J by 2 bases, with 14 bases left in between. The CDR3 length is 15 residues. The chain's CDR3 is CASSTFDGPTDTQYF. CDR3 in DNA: TGTGCCAGCAGTACATTCGACGGCCCCACAGATACGCAGTATTTT.

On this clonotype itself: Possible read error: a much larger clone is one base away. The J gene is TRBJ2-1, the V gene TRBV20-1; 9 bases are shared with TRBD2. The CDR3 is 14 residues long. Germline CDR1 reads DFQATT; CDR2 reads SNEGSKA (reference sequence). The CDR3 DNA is TGCAGTGTTAGAGAGCTAGCGGGACACAATGAGCAGTTCTTC. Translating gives CSVRELAGHNEQFF.

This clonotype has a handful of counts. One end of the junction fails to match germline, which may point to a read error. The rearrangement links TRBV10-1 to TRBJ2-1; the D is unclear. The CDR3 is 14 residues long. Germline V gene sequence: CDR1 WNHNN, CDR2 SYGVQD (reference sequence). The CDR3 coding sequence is TGCGCCAGCAGTGAGTCGCTGGGTTACAGTGAGCAATTCTTC. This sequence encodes CASSESLGYSEQFF.

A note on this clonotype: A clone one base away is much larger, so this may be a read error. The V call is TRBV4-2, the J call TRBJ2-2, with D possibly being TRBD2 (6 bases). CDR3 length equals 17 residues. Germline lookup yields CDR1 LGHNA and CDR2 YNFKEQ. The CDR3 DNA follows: TGTGCCAGCATCCAAGTTTCGGCGGGGACGAACACCGGGGAGCTGTTTTTT. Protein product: CASIQVSAGTNTGELFF.

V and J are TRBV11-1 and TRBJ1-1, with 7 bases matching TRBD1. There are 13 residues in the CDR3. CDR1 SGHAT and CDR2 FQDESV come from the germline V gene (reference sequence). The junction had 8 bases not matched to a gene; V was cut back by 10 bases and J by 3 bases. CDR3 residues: CANCADRDTEAFF. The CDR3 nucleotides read TGTGCCAACTGCGCCGACAGGGACACTGAAGCTTTCTTT.

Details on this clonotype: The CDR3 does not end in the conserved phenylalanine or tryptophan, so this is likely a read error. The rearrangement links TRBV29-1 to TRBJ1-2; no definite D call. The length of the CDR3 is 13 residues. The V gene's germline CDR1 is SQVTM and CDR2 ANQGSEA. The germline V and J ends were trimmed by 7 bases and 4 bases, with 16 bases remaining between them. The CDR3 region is CSDLPTGAYGYTL. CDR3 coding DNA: TGCAGCGATCTCCCGACGGGAGCCTATGGCTACACCTTA.

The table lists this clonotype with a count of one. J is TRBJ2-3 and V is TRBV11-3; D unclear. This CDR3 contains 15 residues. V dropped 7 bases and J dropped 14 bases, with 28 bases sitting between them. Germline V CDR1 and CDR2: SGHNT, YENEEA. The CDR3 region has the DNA TGTGCCAGCACCCGTTGGGAAGTAAGCACAAATAGGCGGTATTTT. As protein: CASTRWEVSTNRRYF.

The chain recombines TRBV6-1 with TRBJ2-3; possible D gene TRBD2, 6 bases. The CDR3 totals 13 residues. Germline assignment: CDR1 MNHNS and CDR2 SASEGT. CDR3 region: CLSWSGSTDTQYF. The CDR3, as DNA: TGTCTCAGCTGGAGCGGGAGCACAGATACGCAGTATTTT.

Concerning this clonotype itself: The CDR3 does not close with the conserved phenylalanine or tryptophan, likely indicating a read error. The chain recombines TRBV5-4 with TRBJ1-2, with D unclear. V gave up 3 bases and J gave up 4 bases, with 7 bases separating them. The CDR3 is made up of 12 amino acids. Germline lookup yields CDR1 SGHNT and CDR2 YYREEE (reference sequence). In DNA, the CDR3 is TGTGCCAGCAGCTCGTATACCTATGGCTACACCTCC. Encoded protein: CASSSYTYGYTS.

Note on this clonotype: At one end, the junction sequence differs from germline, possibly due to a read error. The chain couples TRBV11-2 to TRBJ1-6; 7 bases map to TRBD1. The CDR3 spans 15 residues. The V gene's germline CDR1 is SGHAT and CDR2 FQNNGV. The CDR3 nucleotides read TGTACCAGCAGCTCCGGGACAGCATATAATTCACCCCTCCACTTT. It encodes CTSSSGTAYNSPLHF.

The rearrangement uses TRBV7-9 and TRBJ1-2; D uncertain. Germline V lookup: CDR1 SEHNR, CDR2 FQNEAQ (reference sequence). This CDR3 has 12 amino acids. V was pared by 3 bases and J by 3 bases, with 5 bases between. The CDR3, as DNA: TGTGCCAGCAGCTTCTCAGACTATGGCTACACCTTC. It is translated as CASSFSDYGYTF.

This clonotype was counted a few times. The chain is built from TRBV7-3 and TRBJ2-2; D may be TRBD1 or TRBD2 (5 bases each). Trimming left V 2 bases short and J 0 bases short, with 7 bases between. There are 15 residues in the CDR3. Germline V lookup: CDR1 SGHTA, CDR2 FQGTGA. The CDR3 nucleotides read TGTGCCAGCAGCTTAGGGGGTCCGAACACCGGGGAGCTGTTTTTT. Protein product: CASSLGGPNTGELFF.

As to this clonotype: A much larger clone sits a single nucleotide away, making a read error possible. The chain's CDR3 is CACSFNGGSDTQYF. The CDR3 region has the DNA TGTGCCTGCAGTTTTAATGGGGGCTCAGATACGCAGTATTTT. The chain couples TRBV6-5 to TRBJ2-3; D possibly corresponds to TRBD1 (6 bases). The V gene's germline CDR1 is MNHEY and CDR2 SVGAGI. The CDR3 runs 14 residues.

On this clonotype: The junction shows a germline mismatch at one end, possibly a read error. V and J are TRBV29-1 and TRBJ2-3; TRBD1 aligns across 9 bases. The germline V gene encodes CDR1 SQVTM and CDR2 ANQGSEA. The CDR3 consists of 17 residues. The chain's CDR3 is CSLLPYMTGGDTDTHYF. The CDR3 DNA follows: TGCAGTTTACTCCCATATATGACAGGGGGGGACACTGATACGCACTATTTT.

Here the CDR3 reads CASSLWAGGSSDTQYF. In nucleotides, the CDR3 is TGTGCCAGCAGTCTTTGGGCGGGAGGATCTTCAGATACGCAGTATTTT. The chain recombines TRBV6-4 with TRBJ2-3; 8 bases are a match to TRBD2. CDR1 is MRHNA and CDR2 is SNTAGT in the germline V gene. V dropped 5 bases and J dropped 4; count of bases not matched to a gene: 11. This CDR3 spans 16 amino acids.

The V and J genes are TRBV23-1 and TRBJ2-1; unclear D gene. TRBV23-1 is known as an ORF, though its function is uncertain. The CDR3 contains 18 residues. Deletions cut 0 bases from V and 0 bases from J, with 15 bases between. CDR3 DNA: TGCGCCAGCAGTCAATCGAGAACAGTTATGTGCTCCTACAATGAGCAGTTCTTC. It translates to CASSQSRTVMCSYNEQFF.

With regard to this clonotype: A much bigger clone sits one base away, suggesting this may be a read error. CDR3 nucleotides: TGCAGTACTAGAGACCCCGCCCGGACCAGCAATGAGCAGTTCTTC. This encodes CSTRDPARTSNEQFF. The chain recombines TRBV20-1 with TRBJ2-1, with D tentatively TRBD2 (5 bases). The CDR3 sequence is 15 residues long. Germline assignment: CDR1 DFQATT and CDR2 SNEGSKA (reference sequence).